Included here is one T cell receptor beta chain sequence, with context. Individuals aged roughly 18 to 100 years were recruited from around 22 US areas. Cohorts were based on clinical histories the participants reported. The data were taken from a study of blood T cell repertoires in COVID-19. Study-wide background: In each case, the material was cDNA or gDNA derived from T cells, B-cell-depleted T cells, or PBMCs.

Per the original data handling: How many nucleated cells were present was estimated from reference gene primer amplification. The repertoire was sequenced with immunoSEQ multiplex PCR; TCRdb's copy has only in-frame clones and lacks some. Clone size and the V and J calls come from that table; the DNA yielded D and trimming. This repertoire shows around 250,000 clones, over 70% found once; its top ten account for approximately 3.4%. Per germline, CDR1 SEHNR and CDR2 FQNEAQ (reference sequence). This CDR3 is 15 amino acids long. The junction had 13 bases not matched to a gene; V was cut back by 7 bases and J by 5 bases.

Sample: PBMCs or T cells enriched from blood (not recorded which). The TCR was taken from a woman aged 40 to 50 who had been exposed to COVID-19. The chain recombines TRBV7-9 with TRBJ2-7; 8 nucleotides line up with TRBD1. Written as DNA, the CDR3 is TGTGCCAGCACCGGTTTCAAGGACAGGGCTGACGAGCAGTACTTC. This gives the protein CASTGFKDRADEQYF.